The 23 T cell receptor beta chains in this list originate from one sample, sequenced in a study of blood T cell repertoires in COVID-19. Method: immunoSEQ multiplex PCR; TCRdb's copy keeps in-frame clones and lacks some. The data contain some 31,000 clones, 85% to 95% of them singletons. The material sequenced was peripheral blood. The receptors come from a human donor in a cohort sampled during active COVID-19.

This sequence joins TRBV19 and TRBJ1-1, with 7 positions matching TRBD1. The germline V gene encodes CDR1 LNHDA and CDR2 SQIVND (reference sequence). V dropped 5 bases and J dropped 0; count of bases not matched to a gene: 3. The CDR3 sequence is 14 residues long. The CDR3: CASSLGQLNTEAFF. The CDR3 DNA is TGTGCCAGTAGTCTGGGACAGCTGAACACTGAAGCTTTCTTT.

The chain recombines TRBV7-2 with TRBJ1-1, with D unclear. This CDR3 region has 15 residues. Trimming shortened V by 1 base and J by 4 bases, and 13 bases separated the two germline ends. CDR1 is SGHTA and CDR2 is FQGNSA in the germline V gene. This chain's CDR3 is CASSLGLQVGTEAFF. The CDR3, as DNA: TGTGCCAGCAGCTTAGGCCTCCAGGTAGGCACTGAAGCTTTCTTT.

The gene calls are TRBV11-2 and TRBJ1-5; D call uncertain. Trimming shortened V by 3 bases and J by 5 bases, and 11 bases separated the two germline ends. CDR3 length equals 14 residues. Germline lookup yields CDR1 SGHAT and CDR2 FQNNGV. The CDR3 is CASSFPEGYQPQHF. DNA of the CDR3: TGTGCCAGCAGCTTTCCCGAGGGCTATCAGCCCCAGCATTTT.

The V call is TRBV7-3, the J call TRBJ1-1; D uncertain. Germline CDR1 reads SGHTA; CDR2 reads FQGTGA. V was clipped by 5 bases and J by 1 base, with 8 bases between them. This CDR3 has 13 residues. The CDR3 protein is CASSPGRNTEAFF. DNA of the CDR3: TGTGCCAGCAGCCCAGGTAGGAACACTGAAGCTTTCTTT.

J is TRBJ2-1 and V is TRBV4-2; 9 bases fit TRBD2. The J segment lost 4 bases and the V segment lost 1 base, leaving 8 bases of the junction unmatched. Germline V lookup: CDR1 LGHNA, CDR2 YNFKEQ. The CDR3 loop spans 17 amino acids. The CDR3 DNA reads TGTGCCAGCAGCCAAGTGCCGGGACTAGCCACATACAATGAGCAGTTCTTC. It yields the protein CASSQVPGLATYNEQFF.

This chain uses TRBV29-1 with TRBJ1-4; TRBD1 matches at 8 bases. Germline CDR1 SQVTM, CDR2 ANQGSEA. The CDR3 spans 17 residues. V dropped 1 base and J dropped 7; count of bases not matched to a gene: 14. DNA for the CDR3: TGCAGCGTTGAAGCTGGGCGGCAGGGGGCGCGTGGTGAAAAACTGTTTTTT. Protein product: CSVEAGRQGARGEKLFF.

This clone was recorded once. The chain couples TRBV3-1 (or the pseudogene TRBV3-2) to TRBJ1-2; possibly TRBD1 for D (6 bases). The CDR3 is 15 residues long. V was shortened by 3 bases and J by 8 bases, with 19 bases between the two germline ends. Germline V gives CDR1 LGHDT, CDR2 YNNKEL (reference sequence). The CDR3 reads CASSQEDTGPVGYTF. In DNA, the CDR3 is TGTGCCAGCAGCCAGGAAGATACAGGGCCCGTCGGCTACACCTTC.

This chain joins TRBV5-1 and TRBJ2-2, with no clear D. V lost 3 bases to trimming and J lost 1 base, with 7 bases between them. The CDR3 is 14 residues long. Germline CDR1 SGHRS, CDR2 YFSETQ. CDR3 region: CASSSDMNTGELFF. The DNA of the CDR3 is TGCGCCAGCAGCTCCGACATGAACACCGGGGAGCTGTTTTTT.

This clone was recorded once. This chain joins TRBV18 and TRBJ1-5; D is uncertain. CDR1 and CDR2 (germline): KGHSH, LQKENI. The CDR3 loop spans 16 amino acids. V lost 2 bases to trimming and J lost 1 base, with 12 bases between them. The CDR3 here is CASSPGGRRSNQPQHF. CDR3 sequence (DNA): TGTGCCAGCTCACCAGGAGGTCGGAGAAGCAATCAGCCCCAGCATTTT.

This chain uses TRBV19 with TRBJ1-4, with 11 bases lining up with TRBD1. CDR1 and CDR2 from the germline V gene are LNHDA and SQIVND (reference sequence). CDR3 length: 16 amino acids. V was clipped by 6 bases and J by 5 bases; unmatched bases: 8. CDR3 protein: CASRAGTGGWNEKLFF. The DNA of the CDR3 is TGTGCCAGTAGGGCCGGGACAGGGGGTTGGAATGAAAAACTGTTTTTT.

This sequence joins TRBV5-6 and TRBJ2-7, with D possibly matching TRBD1 (5 bases). With 3 bases removed from V and 3 bases from J, the gap between germline ends came to 13 bases. CDR3 length: 14 amino acids. Germline loops: CDR1 SGHDT, CDR2 YYEEEE. CDR3 DNA: TGTGCCAGCAGCTGGACAAGGGTCCGCTACGAGCAGTACTTC. Protein product: CASSWTRVRYEQYF.

The chain links TRBV5-1 to TRBJ1-1; 7 bases are a match to TRBD1. The CDR3 is 14 amino acids. Germline V gene lookup returns CDR1 SGHRS and CDR2 YFSETQ. V trimming: 4 bases; J trimming: 7 bases; junction bases outside the gene matches: 10. The CDR3 protein is CASSPGTVSSEAFF. The CDR3 DNA reads TGCGCCAGCAGCCCTGGGACAGTGTCTAGTGAAGCTTTCTTT.

The chain joins TRBV9 to TRBJ2-5, with a weak D call TRBD1 (6 bases). The V gene's germline CDR1 is SGDLS and CDR2 YYNGEE. This CDR3 region has 15 residues. V lost 0 bases and J lost 2, with 11 bases in between. The CDR3 loop is CASSVVGGRQETQYF. Written as DNA, the CDR3 is TGTGCCAGCAGCGTAGTTGGGGGCCGACAAGAGACCCAGTACTTC.

V gene TRBV5-6 combines with J gene TRBJ2-7, with 8 bases identical to TRBD2. The length of the CDR3 is 16 residues. Germline lookup yields CDR1 SGHDT and CDR2 YYEEEE. V trimming: 2 bases; J trimming: 5 bases; junction bases outside the gene matches: 12. The CDR3 nucleotides read TGTGCCAGCAGCTTTTTTGCGGGACTAGAAATCCACGAGCAGTACTTC. Protein sequence: CASSFFAGLEIHEQYF.

The chain combines TRBV4-1 with TRBJ2-7; 10 bases line up with TRBD2. Germline V lookup: CDR1 MGHRA, CDR2 YSYEKL. This CDR3 comprises 18 residues. V trimming: 0 bases; J trimming: 0 bases; junction bases outside the gene matches: 8. The CDR3 spells CASSQEGIAGGSSYEQYF. As DNA, the CDR3 is TGCGCCAGCAGCCAAGAAGGGATAGCGGGGGGCAGCTCCTACGAGCAGTACTTC.

This clone was detected once. DNA of the CDR3: TGTGCCAGTAGTACCGGGACAGCCGGCGAGCAGTACTTC. It encodes CASSTGTAGEQYF. This chain joins TRBV19 and TRBJ2-7; 7 nucleotides align to TRBD1. CDR1 and CDR2 from the germline V gene are LNHDA and SQIVND (reference sequence). The CDR3 extends over 13 amino acids. The V and J ends lost 4 bases and 6 bases, in that order; junction bases with no gene match: 6.

The chain links TRBV10-2 to TRBJ2-1; 11 positions agree with TRBD2. The CDR3 totals 14 residues. The germline V gene has CDR1 WSHSY and CDR2 SAAADI. Losses at the gene ends were 6 bases for V and 10 bases for J; bases not matched to a gene: 8. The CDR3 spells CASRRPTSGDEQFF. Here the CDR3 DNA reads TGCGCCAGCAGACGACCGACTAGCGGGGACGAGCAGTTCTTC.

J is TRBJ2-6 and V is TRBV4-2, with TRBD2 matching over 11 bases. CDR1 is LGHNA and CDR2 is YNFKEQ in the germline V gene. The V gene end was trimmed by 5 bases and the J gene end by 1 base; junction bases not matched to a gene: 4. The CDR3 sequence is 17 residues long. The CDR3 reads CASSLAGGPSGANVLTF. DNA for the CDR3: TGTGCCAGCAGCTTAGCGGGGGGGCCTTCTGGGGCCAACGTCCTGACTTTC.

The rearrangement uses TRBV18 and TRBJ1-1; D is perhaps TRBD1 (6 bases). Trimming stripped 3 bases from V and 3 bases from J, with 14 bases between. The germline V gene encodes CDR1 KGHSH and CDR2 LQKENI. CDR3 size: 15 residues. The CDR3 DNA reads as TGTGCCAGCTCACCGTCCTCAGGGGAATACACTGAAGCTTTCTTT. Translating gives CASSPSSGEYTEAFF. Full variable domain (missing parts from reference TRBV18 and TRBJ1-1): NAGVMQNPRHLVRRRGQEARLRCSPMKGHSHVYWYRQLPEEGLKFMVYLQKENIIDESGMPKERFSAEFPKEGPSILRIQQVVRGDSAAYFCASSPSSGEYTEAFFGQGTRLTVV.

The chain is built from TRBV7-9 and TRBJ2-1; D uncertain. CDR1 and CDR2 from the germline V gene are SEHNR and FQNEAQ (reference sequence). This CDR3 comprises 13 residues. The germline V and J ends were trimmed by 5 bases and 4 bases, with 9 bases remaining between them. CDR3 sequence: CASSAALYNEQFF. Here the CDR3 DNA reads TGTGCCAGCAGCGCGGCCCTTTACAATGAGCAGTTCTTC.

The chain recombines TRBV7-6 with TRBJ2-2; tentatively, D is TRBD1 (6 bases). Germline CDR1 reads SGHVS; CDR2 reads FNYEAQ. The CDR3 consists of 16 residues. V lost 0 bases to trimming and J lost 6 bases, with 14 bases between them. CDR3 region: CASSLAGHSYAGELFF. CDR3 bases: TGTGCCAGCAGCTTAGCGGGACATTCATACGCCGGGGAGCTGTTTTTT.

This sequence joins TRBV7-8 and TRBJ2-7; 10 positions agree with TRBD2. Germline V gives CDR1 SGHVS, CDR2 FQNEAQ. V shed 3 bases and J 2 bases; nucleotides not matched to a gene: 4. CDR3 length equals 15 residues. The CDR3 reads CASSLLLAGAYEQYF. CDR3 DNA sequence: TGTGCCAGCAGCTTGCTCCTAGCGGGAGCCTACGAGCAGTACTTC. The entire variable domain, with the rest obtained from reference TRBV7-8 and TRBJ2-7, is as follows: GAGVSQSPRYKVAKRGQDVALRCDPISGHVSLFWYQQALGQGPEFLTYFQNEAQLDKSGLPSDRFFAERPEGSVSTLKIQRTQQEDSAVYLCASSLLLAGAYEQYFGPGTRLTVT.

V and J are TRBV5-4 and TRBJ1-2, with D unclear. This CDR3 is 15 amino acids long. Germline loops: CDR1 SGHNT, CDR2 YYREEE (reference sequence). Trimming removed 1 base at V and 6 bases at J, with 16 bases between. CDR3 nucleotide sequence: TGTGCCAGCAGCTTGCTGAGTATAAACAGCCATGGCTACACCTTC. It specifies CASSLLSINSHGYTF.